This T cell receptor beta chain was sequenced during a study of beta chain features in type 1 diabetes. The entirety of the isolated RNA underwent reverse transcription, so expressed TCRB transcripts were sequenced. Profiling relied on immunoSEQ multiplex PCR, and the TCRdb table lists in-frame clones only, not all of them. The data hold 900,000 or so clones, with about 17% observed a single time. Germline-derived CDR1 and CDR2 are SGHNT and YYREEE (reference sequence). Trimming left V 7 bases short and J 2 bases short, with 16 bases between. CDR3 length: 14 residues. This TCR was sampled from a young woman in good health. The chain recombines TRBV5-4 with TRBJ2-7; TRBD2 is a possible D gene (6 bases). Specimen: naive CD4+ T cells from blood. This chain's CDR3 is CASRRDPPAYEQYF. The CDR3 nucleotides are TGTGCCAGCCGGCGGGACCCCCCGGCCTACGAGCAGTACTTC.